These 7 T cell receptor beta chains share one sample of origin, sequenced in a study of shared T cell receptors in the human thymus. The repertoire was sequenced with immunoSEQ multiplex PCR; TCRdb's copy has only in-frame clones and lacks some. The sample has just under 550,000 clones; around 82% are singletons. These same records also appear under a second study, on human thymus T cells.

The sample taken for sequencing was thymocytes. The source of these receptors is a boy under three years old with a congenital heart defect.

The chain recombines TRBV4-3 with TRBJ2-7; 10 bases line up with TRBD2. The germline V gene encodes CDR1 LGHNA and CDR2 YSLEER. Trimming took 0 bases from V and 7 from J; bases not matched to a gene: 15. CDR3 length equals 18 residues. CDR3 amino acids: CASSQDLREREGAWEQYF. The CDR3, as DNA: TGCGCCAGCAGCCAAGATCTTAGGGAGCGGGAGGGCGCGTGGGAGCAGTACTTC.

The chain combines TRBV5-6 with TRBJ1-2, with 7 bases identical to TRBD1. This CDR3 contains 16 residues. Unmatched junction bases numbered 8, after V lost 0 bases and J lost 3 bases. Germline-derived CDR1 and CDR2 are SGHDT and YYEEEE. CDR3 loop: CASSLAPGRGDYGYTF. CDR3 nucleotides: TGTGCCAGCAGCTTGGCCCCGGGCAGGGGGGACTATGGCTACACCTTC.

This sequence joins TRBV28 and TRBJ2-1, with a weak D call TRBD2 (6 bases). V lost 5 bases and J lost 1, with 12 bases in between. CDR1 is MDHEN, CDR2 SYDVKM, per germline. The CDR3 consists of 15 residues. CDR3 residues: CASSESSVSYNEQFF. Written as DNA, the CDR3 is TGTGCCAGCAGTGAGTCTAGCGTTTCCTACAATGAGCAGTTCTTC. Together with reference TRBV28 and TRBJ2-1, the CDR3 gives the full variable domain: DVKVTQSSRYLVKRTGEKVFLECVQDMDHENMFWYRQDPGLGLRLIYFSYDVKMKEKGDIPEGYSVSREKKERFSLILESASTNQTSMYLCASSESSVSYNEQFFGPGTRLTVL.

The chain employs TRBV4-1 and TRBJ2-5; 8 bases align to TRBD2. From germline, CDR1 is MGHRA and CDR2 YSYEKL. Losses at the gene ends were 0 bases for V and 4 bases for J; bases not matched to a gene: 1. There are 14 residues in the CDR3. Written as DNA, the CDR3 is TGCGCCAGCAGCCAAGAAACTAGCGGAGAGACCCAGTACTTC. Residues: CASSQETSGETQYF.

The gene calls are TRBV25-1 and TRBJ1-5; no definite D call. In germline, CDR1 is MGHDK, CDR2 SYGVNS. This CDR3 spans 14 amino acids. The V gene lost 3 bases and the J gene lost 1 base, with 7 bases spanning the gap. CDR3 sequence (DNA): TGTGCCAGCAGTGATGTCTTAAGCAATCAGCCCCAGCATTTT. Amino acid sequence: CASSDVLSNQPQHF.

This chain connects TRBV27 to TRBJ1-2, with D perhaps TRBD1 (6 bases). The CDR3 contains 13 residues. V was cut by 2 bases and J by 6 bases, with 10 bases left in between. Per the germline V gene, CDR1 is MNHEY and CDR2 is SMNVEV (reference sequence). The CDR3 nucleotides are TGTGCCAGCAGTTTAAAGCGACAGGATGGCTACACCTTC. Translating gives CASSLKRQDGYTF.

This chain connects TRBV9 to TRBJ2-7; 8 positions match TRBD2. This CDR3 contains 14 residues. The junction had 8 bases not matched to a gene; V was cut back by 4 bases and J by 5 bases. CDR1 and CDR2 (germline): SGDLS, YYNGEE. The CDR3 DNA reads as TGTGCCAGCAGCCCGAGCGGGACTAGAGACGAGCAGTACTTC. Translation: CASSPSGTRDEQYF.